The source of this TCR beta chain is a study of cytomegalovirus exposure and HLA in healthy donors (dated by TCRdb to 2016 to 2017). Turning to the overall study: According to an earlier analysis of a few hundred of the donors, some 180 million T cells yielded 90 million to 140 million unique TCR beta sequences and roughly 280 Gb of sequence data. Donor age, sex, ethnicity and CMV serostatus were compiled alongside the repertoire data. The T cell repertoires of roughly 660 subjects were profiled by immunosequencing and related to cytomegalovirus serostatus. Both class I and class II loci were covered by HLA typing, at four-digit resolution. Besides the first cohort of roughly 660 subjects, a separate validation cohort made up of over 100 different subjects was used. The genetic ancestry cluster associated with self-reported Caucasian donors included 81% of the 398 genotyped donors. Rather than using new phenotypic data, the later analysis identified candidate immune exposures from TCR beta sequences and from how often those sequences occurred across donors. To predict cytomegalovirus infection status, the study combined high-throughput TCR immunosequencing, statistical association of individual TCRs with disease status, and machine learning. The number of typed donors differed by locus: 629-630 for A, B, C, DRB1 and DQB1; approximately 520 for DQA1; some 590 for DPA1; and about 450 for DPB1. In a later analysis, previously published TCR beta repertoires from several hundred donors were re-analyzed and high-resolution HLA genotyping was added so that TCR occurrence patterns could be studied. In a later genetic analysis, genome-wide SNP genotypes for about three fifths of the roughly 670 donors were used, and that subset was treated as a discovery cohort. The study was designed to test whether signatures of past pathogen exposure could be identified by cataloging public T cell receptors. Roughly five DR-DQ haplotypes were treated as single units for association and clustering because of strong linkage in the cohort. All discovery cohort repertoires had been generated on a single sequencing platform. To decide whether each TCR beta V gene segment behaved as functional or pseudogenic, an earlier analysis of fewer than 750 of the donors relied on high-throughput TCR beta sequencing. Among some 400 genotyped donors of the cohort, an average of approximately 230,000 unique TCR beta nucleotide sequences were sequenced per donor, around 20% of them non-productive. Roughly 300 gigabases of sequencing data and approximately 84 million unique TCR sequences were included in an early release covering roughly 600 HLA-typed donors.

In total, roughly 670 healthy bone marrow donors made up the cohort. At the time of sampling, all cohort members were nominally healthy, though unrecorded immune exposures were likely present. The donor was CMV seronegative and was included in the group of hundreds of seronegative cohort members. A peripheral blood sample was collected from each donor, and TCR beta sequencing was performed on peripheral blood mononuclear cells. Genomic DNA extraction from the blood cell samples was performed with the Qiagen DNeasy Blood Extraction Kit. V and J lose 5 bases and 3 bases, and a span of 14 bases separates them. Reading from cysteine to phenylalanine, the CDR3 counts 14 amino acids. Left in the record is the CDR3 DNA by itself, 42 bases read in frame from the first base. Looking up the germline V gene (reference sequence) yields CDR1 SEHNR and CDR2 FQNEAQ. For this clone: Which antigen it targets is not known. Base qualities were left out, and no much larger clone turns up one base away.

Library preparation used the immunoSEQ multiplex PCR assay. A mixture of 60 forward primers for TCR Vbeta segments and 13 reverse primers for TCR Jbeta segments was used in the multiplex PCR. The CDR3 region of rearranged TCR beta genes was amplified from genomic DNA by a multiplex PCR assay. Amplified TCR beta libraries were sequenced as 87-base-pair reads on the Illumina HiSeq System. In the original analysis: A later analysis counted approximately 84 million unique TCR beta chains across the 550 to 800 repertoires, and 10 million to 11 million of these chains were shared by at least two donors. Raw reads were error-corrected and collapsed into unique sequences with a nearest-neighbor algorithm that merged closely related sequences to remove PCR and sequencing errors. CDR3 sequences were aligned to IMGT reference sequences to assign V, D and J gene segments. For a sequence to be retained, at least a six-nucleotide match to both a V gene segment and a J gene segment was required. Rearrangements were classified as productive when the CDR3 lacked stop codons and remained in frame with V and J, and all other rearrangements were classified as non-productive. CDR3 was defined according to IMGT convention as the region running from the second conserved V-encoded cysteine to the conserved J-encoded phenylalanine. Sequences without an unambiguous match to a single V gene segment were excluded from the earlier analysis of about 600 of the donors. An earlier analysis of a few hundred of the donors called V segments functional above 56.7% productive rearrangements and segregating when the between-donor standard deviation exceeded 5%. To diagnose cytomegalovirus status from the catalog of TCR beta chain sequences, a statistical classification framework was built. A later analysis assigned V and J genes by comparing TCR nucleotide sequences with IMGT/GENE-DB human TR gene sequences. In a later analysis, CDR3 sequences and most-parsimonious VDJ recombination scenarios were assigned using the TCRdist pipeline. A later analysis defined each TCR beta chain by its CDR3 amino acid sequence plus V-gene family, and excluded reads lacking a unique V-gene family. A later analysis removed several hundred highly shared, low-generation-probability nucleotide sequences to deal with suspected cross-contamination and a sequencing artifact. In a later analysis, a clonal expansion index was calculated for each public chain from normalized within-repertoire ranks of inferred template counts. Generation probabilities in a later analysis came from a VDJ recombination model fitted to out-of-frame rearrangements, and those results were checked against IGoR. A later analysis scored TCR-TCR, TCR-HLA and TCR-CMV co-occurrence with hypergeometric tests, applying a repertoire-size bias correction to TCR pairs. To estimate false discovery rates, a later analysis permuted the HLA or CMV assignments 20 times. A later analysis grouped co-occurring TCRs with DBSCAN, adding TCRdist sequence similarity when clustering within HLA-allele-positive subsets. Co-occurrence clustering excluded repertoires with fewer than 30,000 or more than 120,000 public chains, plus five with anomalous nucleotide sharing. TCRdb re-hosts the immuneACCESS table, in-frame sequences only. Its copies lack some clones; in the studies checked, an unresolved V gene accounts for under half of them, and the cause for the rest is not known. That table supplies the V and J calls and clone size; D and trimming were determined from the DNA. For this sample there are 30,000 to 35,000 clones; about 80% appear just once. Jointly, the top ten make up roughly 6% of the sample.

The full study reports these points: A further reported finding was that TCR beta sequences accurately predicted the HLA-A and HLA-B alleles for most subjects in the first cohort. In a later analysis, HLA-associated TCR beta chains showed more clonal expansion and lower generation probabilities than non-associated chains that were equally common. In a later analysis, several top co-occurrence clusters were reported to appear linked to parvovirus B19, influenza, CMV and Epstein-Barr virus. A few of the identified cytomegalovirus-associated TCR beta chains were confirmed in vitro to be specific for cytomegalovirus antigens. Linkage disequilibrium might explain the correlated functional status among segregating V segments, but an unknown experimental factor could not be excluded. Because HLA typing was unavailable for some donors at each locus, only the typed subset was used in association tests. Only TCR beta chains were sequenced in this cohort, and the absence of alpha or paired-chain data limited detectable features. The authors suggested that the approach could potentially be extended to other disease states and immunological phenotypes. A cluster of highly shared sequence variants was judged likely to be a technical artifact of the sequencing pipeline. Specific HLA alleles were associated with some 15,000 TCR beta sequences at a false discovery rate of 0.05 in a later analysis. Because counts were too low, under 20 rarely observed V segments, including chromosome 9 orphons, were left out of the earlier analysis of a few hundred of the donors. Roughly uniform sequencing depth across donors was assumed in presence/absence analyses, although this assumption may not hold. Assigning TCR associations to individual alleles was difficult when HLA alleles, especially DR and DQ, strongly co-occurred. Most CMV-associated TCR beta chains appeared to be HLA-restricted in a later analysis, and the HLA associations seemed to be driven largely by CMV exposure. In both the original and validation cohorts, the classifier was reported to diagnose cytomegalovirus status with high specificity and sensitivity. Most TCR sequences were seen in very few donors, while some public TCRs were found in many individuals. For the cohort, immune exposure information was limited to CMV serostatus. In a later analysis, the rate of TCR association differed among HLA loci, with DRB1 alleles having the most associated TCRs and HLA-C alleles having the fewest. In an earlier analysis of some 500 of the donors, most TCR beta V segments appeared in productive rearrangements about 87% or about 30% of the time, broadly matching IMGT annotations. In the study, approximately 150 TCR beta chains were listed as associated with cytomegalovirus. Some IMGT-functional V segments, including TRBV6-2 and TRBV6-3, could not be distinguished by the 87-base-pair reads and were therefore excluded. An association between a missense DCLRE1C variant and V-gene and J-gene trimming of TCR beta chains was found in a later genetic analysis and replicated in an independent cohort. In a later genetic analysis, fewer N-insertions in productive TCRs were reported among donors in an Asian-associated ancestry cluster than the roughly 670-donor mean.

The source is a male donor in good health and CMV-seronegative. The sample taken for sequencing was PBMCs. The sequence joins TRBV7-9 to TRBJ2-7; the D region possibly corresponds to TRBD2 (5 bases align). The nucleotide sequence is given as TGTGCCAGCAGCCCCGTCGGGGTGAGCTACGAGCAGTACTTC. Translated, it gives CASSPVGVSYEQYF.